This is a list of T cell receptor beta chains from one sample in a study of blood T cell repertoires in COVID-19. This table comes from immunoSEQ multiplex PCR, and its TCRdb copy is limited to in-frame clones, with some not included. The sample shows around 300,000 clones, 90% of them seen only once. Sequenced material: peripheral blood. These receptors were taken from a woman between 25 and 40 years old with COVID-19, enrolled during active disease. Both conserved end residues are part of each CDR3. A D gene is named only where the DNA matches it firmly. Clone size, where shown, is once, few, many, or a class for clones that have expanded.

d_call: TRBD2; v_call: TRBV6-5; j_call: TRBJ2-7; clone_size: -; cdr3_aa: CASSLGLAGVSEQYF; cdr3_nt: TGTGCCAGCAGCTTGGGACTAGCGGGAGTAAGCGAGCAGTACTTC
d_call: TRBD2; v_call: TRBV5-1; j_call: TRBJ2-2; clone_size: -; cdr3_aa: CASSLPTSGNTGELFF; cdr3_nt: TGCGCCAGCAGCTTACCGACTAGCGGGAACACCGGGGAGCTGTTTTTT
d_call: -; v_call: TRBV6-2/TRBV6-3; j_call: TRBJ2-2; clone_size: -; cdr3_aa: CASSRTHTGELFF; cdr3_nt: TGTGCCAGCAGCCGGACTCACACCGGGGAGCTGTTTTTT
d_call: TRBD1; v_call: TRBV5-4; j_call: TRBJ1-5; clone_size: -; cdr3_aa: CASSKDRGGNQPQHF; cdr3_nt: TGTGCCAGCAGCAAGGACAGGGGAGGCAATCAGCCCCAGCATTTT
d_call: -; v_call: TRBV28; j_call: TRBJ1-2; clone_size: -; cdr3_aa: CASSFLQFYGYTF; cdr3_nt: TGTGCCAGCAGTTTTTTGCAGTTCTATGGCTACACCTTC
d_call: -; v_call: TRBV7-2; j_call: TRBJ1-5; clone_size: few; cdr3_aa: CASSLGGPGGGQPQHF; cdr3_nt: TGTGCCAGCAGCTTAGGCGGACCGGGCGGGGGGCAGCCCCAGCATTTT
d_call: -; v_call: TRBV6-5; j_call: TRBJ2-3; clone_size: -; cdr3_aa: CASTSGIDTQYF; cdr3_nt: TGTGCCAGCACCTCGGGTATTGATACGCAGTATTTT
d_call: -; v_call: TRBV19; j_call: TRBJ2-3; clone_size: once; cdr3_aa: CASSLAQSGTKYF; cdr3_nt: TGTGCCAGTAGTTTAGCGCAGTCGGGAACGAAGTATTTT
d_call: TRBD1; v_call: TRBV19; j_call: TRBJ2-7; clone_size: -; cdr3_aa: CASTDRGSYEQYF; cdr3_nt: TGTGCCAGTACAGACAGGGGATCCTACGAGCAGTACTTC
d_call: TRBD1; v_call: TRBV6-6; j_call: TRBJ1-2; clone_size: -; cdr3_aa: CARRGGQGGGYTF; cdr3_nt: TGTGCCCGCAGGGGGGGACAGGGGGGAGGCTACACCTTC
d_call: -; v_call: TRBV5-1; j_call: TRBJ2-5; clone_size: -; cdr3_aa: CASSLSTGRETQYF; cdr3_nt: TGCGCCAGCAGCTTGTCGACAGGGAGGGAGACCCAGTACTTC
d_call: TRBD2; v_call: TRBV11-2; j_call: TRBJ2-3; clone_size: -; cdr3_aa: CASSLALAGGTDTQYF; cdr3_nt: TGTGCCAGCAGTTTAGCACTAGCGGGAGGAACGGATACGCAGTATTTT
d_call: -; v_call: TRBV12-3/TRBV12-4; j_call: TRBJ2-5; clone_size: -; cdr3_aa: CASSYGYGETQYF; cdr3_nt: TGTGCCAGCAGTTACGGGTATGGAGAGACCCAGTACTTC
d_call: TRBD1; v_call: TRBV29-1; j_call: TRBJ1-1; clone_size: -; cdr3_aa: CSVYVSKGAAFF; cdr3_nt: TGCAGCGTTTATGTCAGCAAGGGGGCAGCTTTCTTT
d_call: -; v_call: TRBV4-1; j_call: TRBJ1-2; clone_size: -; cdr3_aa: CASSQEQGEFYGYTF; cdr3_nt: TGCGCCAGCAGCCAAGAACAGGGTGAGTTCTATGGCTACACCTTC
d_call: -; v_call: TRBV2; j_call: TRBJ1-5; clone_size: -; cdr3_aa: CASSAGGVRDSNQPQHF; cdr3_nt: TGTGCCAGCAGTGCCGGAGGGGTTCGGGATAGCAATCAGCCCCAGCATTTT
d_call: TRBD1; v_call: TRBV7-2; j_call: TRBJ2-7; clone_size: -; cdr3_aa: CASSYPGTGAYEQYF; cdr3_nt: TGTGCCAGCAGCTATCCCGGGACAGGGGCCTACGAGCAGTACTTC
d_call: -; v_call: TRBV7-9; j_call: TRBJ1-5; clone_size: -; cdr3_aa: CASSWAGQPQHF; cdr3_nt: TGTGCCAGCAGCTGGGCGGGGCAGCCCCAGCATTTT
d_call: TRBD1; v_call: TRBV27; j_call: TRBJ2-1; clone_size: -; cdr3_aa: CASSQTLTLGGDSYNEQFF; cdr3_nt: TGTGCCAGCAGCCAAACTTTAACCTTAGGGGGCGACTCCTACAATGAGCAGTTCTTC
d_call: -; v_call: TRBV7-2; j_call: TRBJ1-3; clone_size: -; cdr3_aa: CASSTPGRGTIYF; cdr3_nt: TGTGCCAGCAGCACCCCGGGTCGGGGCACCATATATTTT
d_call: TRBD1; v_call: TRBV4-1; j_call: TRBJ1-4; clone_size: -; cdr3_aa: CASSPPRQGSEKLFF; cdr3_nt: TGCGCCAGCAGCCCACCCCGACAGGGGAGTGAAAAACTGTTTTTT
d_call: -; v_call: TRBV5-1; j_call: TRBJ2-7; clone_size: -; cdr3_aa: CASSLESAAYEQYF; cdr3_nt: TGCGCCAGCAGCTTGGAGAGCGCGGCCTACGAGCAGTACTTC
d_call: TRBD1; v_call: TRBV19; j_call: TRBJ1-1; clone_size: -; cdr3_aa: CASSGAGTANTEAFF; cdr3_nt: TGTGCCAGTAGTGGGGCCGGGACAGCGAACACTGAAGCTTTCTTT
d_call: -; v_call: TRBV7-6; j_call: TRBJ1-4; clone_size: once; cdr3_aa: CASSLGQGTNEKLFF; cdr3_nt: TGTGCCAGCAGCTTAGGTCAGGGAACTAATGAAAAACTGTTTTTT
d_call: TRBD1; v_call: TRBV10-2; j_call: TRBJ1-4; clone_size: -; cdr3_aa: CASGGPRDRVATNEKLFF; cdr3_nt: TGCGCCAGCGGGGGACCCCGGGACAGGGTTGCAACTAATGAAAAACTGTTTTTT
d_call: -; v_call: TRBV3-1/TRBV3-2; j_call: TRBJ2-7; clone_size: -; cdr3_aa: CASSQEPFGAVSYEQYF; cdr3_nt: TGTGCCAGCAGCCAAGAGCCGTTTGGAGCGGTTAGCTACGAGCAGTACTTC
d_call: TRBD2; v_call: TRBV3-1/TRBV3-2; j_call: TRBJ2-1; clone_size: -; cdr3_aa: CASSPTGTSGSYNEQFF; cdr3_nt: TGTGCCAGCAGCCCTACTGGGACTAGCGGTTCTTACAATGAGCAGTTCTTC
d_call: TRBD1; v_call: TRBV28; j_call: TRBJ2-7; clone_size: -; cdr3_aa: CASSFSDRANEQYF; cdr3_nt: TGTGCCAGCAGTTTCTCGGACAGGGCCAACGAGCAGTACTTC
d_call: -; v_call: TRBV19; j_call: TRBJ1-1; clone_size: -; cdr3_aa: CASSIQGTIEVFF; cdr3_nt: TGTGCCAGTAGTATACAGGGAACCATCGAAGTTTTCTTT
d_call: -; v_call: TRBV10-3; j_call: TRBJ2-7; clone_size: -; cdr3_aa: CAISESLRTLNEQYF; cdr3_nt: TGTGCCATCAGTGAGTCTCTTCGGACTCTTAACGAGCAGTACTTC
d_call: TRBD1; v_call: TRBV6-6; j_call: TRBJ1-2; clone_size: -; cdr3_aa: CASSFGDRVYGYTF; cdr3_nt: TGTGCCAGCAGTTTCGGGGACAGGGTTTACGGCTACACCTTC
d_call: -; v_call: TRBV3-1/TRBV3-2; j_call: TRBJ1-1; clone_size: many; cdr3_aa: CASSRPGTEAFF; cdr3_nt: TGTGCCAGCAGCCGGCCAGGGACTGAAGCTTTCTTT
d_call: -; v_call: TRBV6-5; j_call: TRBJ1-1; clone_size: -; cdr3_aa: CASSTRNTEAFF; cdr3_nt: TGTGCCAGCAGTACACGGAACACTGAAGCTTTCTTT
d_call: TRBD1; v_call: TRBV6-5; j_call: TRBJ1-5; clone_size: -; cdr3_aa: CASSYSRTGLNQPQHF; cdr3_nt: TGTGCCAGCAGTTACTCCCGGACAGGCCTTAATCAGCCCCAGCATTTT
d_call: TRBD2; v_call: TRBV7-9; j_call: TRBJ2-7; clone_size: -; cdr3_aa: CASSPRTSGTSSYEQYF; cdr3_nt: TGTGCCAGCAGCCCCAGGACTAGCGGGACAAGCTCCTACGAGCAGTACTTC
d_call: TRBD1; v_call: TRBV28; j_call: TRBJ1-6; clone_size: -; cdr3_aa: CASITGTGVSPLHF; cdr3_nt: TGTGCCAGCATTACCGGGACAGGGGTGTCACCCCTCCACTTT
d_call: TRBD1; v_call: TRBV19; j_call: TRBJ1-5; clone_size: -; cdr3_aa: CASIPTGGAGQPQHF; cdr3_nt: TGTGCCAGTATCCCGACAGGGGGCGCGGGTCAGCCCCAGCATTTT
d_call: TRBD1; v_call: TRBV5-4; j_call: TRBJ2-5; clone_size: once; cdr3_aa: CASSDNRQGPETQYF; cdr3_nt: TGTGCCAGCAGCGATAATAGACAGGGCCCAGAGACCCAGTACTTC
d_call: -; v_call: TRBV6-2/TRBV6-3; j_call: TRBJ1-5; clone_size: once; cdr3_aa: CASSYSIHYNQPQHF; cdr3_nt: TGTGCCAGCAGTTACTCGATCCACTACAATCAGCCCCAGCATTTT
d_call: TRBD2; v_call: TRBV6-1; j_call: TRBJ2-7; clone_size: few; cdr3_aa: CASSERRGRGSYEQYF; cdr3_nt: TGTGCCAGCAGTGAACGACGCGGGAGAGGTTCCTACGAGCAGTACTTC
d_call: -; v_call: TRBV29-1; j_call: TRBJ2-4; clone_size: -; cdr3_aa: CSVEWLQGGKNIQYF; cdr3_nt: TGCAGCGTTGAATGGTTACAGGGTGGCAAAAACATTCAGTACTTC
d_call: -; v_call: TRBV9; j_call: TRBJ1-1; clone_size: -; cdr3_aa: CASSDGGLNTEAFF; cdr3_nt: TGTGCCAGCAGCGATGGGGGCTTGAACACTGAAGCTTTCTTT
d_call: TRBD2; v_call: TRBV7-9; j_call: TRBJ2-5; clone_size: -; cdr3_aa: CASSLSTSGLQETQYF; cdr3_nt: TGTGCCAGCAGCTTATCGACTAGCGGCCTTCAAGAGACCCAGTACTTC
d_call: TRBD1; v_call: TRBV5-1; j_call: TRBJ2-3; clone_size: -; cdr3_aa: CASSYNRGDTQYF; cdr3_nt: TGCGCCAGCAGCTACAACAGGGGTGATACGCAGTATTTT
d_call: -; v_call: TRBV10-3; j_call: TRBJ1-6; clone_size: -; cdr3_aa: CAISHPGLGGINSPLHF; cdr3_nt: TGTGCCATCAGCCACCCGGGATTGGGGGGAATTAATTCACCCCTCCACTTT
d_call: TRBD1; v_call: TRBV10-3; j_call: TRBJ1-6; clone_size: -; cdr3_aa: CASQRRDRDNSPLHF; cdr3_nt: TGTGCCAGCCAGCGCCGGGACAGGGACAATTCACCCCTCCACTTT
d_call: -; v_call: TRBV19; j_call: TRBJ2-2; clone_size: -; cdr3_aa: CASRSPGDTGELFF; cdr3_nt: TGTGCCAGTAGAAGTCCAGGGGACACCGGGGAGCTGTTTTTT
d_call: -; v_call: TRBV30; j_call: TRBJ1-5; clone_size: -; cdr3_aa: CAWRETGSWPQHF; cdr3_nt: TGTGCCTGGAGGGAAACAGGGAGTTGGCCCCAGCATTTT
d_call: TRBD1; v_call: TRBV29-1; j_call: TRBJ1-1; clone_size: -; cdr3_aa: CSGTLGQGGSRAFF; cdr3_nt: TGCAGCGGCACCCTAGGACAGGGCGGTAGTCGGGCTTTCTTT
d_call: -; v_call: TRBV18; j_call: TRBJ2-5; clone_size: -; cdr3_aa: CASSPRYQETQYF; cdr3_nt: TGTGCCAGCTCACCCAGGTACCAAGAGACCCAGTACTTC
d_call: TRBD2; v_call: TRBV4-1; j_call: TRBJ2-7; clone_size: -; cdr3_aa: CASSQDHGRFYEQYF; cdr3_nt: TGCGCCAGCAGCCAAGATCACGGGAGGTTCTACGAGCAGTACTTC
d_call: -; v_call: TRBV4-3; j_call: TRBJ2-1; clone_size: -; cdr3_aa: CASSQDPRQGGNEQFF; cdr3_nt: TGCGCCAGCAGCCAAGATCCCCGGCAGGGTGGGAATGAGCAGTTCTTC
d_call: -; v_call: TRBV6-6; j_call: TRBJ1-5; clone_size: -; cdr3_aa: CASSTPGMGNQPQHF; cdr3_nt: TGTGCCAGCAGCACACCAGGGATGGGCAATCAGCCCCAGCATTTT
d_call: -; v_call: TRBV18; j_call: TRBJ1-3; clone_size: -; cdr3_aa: CASSNGINGNTIYF; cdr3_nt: TGTGCCAGCTCAAACGGTATAAATGGAAACACCATATATTTT
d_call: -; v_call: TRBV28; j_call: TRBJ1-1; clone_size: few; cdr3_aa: CASSPPDNRAFF; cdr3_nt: TGTGCCAGCAGTCCTCCGGACAACCGGGCTTTCTTT